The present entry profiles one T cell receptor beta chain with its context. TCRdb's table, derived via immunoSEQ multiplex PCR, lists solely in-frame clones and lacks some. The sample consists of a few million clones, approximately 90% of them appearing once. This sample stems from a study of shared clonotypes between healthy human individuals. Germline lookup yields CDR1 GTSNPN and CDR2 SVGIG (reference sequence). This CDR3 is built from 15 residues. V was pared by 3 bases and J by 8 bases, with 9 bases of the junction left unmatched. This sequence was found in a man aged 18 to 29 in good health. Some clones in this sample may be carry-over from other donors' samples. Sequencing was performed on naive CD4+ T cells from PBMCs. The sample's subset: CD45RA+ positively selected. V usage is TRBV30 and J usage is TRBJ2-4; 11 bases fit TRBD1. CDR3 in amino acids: CAWSPGWDRGYIQYF. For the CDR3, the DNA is TGTGCCTGGAGCCCAGGCTGGGACAGGGGGTACATTCAGTACTTC.